This T cell receptor beta chain was recovered during a study of blood T cells in healthy people across ages. A word on this clonotype: An end of the junction does not agree with germline; a read error may underlie this.

A second PCR, run for roughly 7 to 11 cycles, used a sample-barcoded 5' primer plus a J-beta primer mix. Samples each returned at least 3 million CDR3-containing paired-end reads. TCRdb redid the calling of the 5' RACE reads with MiXCR, one entry per CDR3 protein. This sample has 1.5 million to 2 million distinct CDR3 sequences, with 28% found just once. Germline CDR1 and CDR2: SGHDT and YYEEEE. The CDR3 has 18 amino acids. The sample providers were healthy Caucasian people from Russia, aged about 6 to 90. Per sample, at least 6 micrograms of total RNA were extracted. Source material: blood. The chain is built from TRBV5-6 and TRBJ2-3; D unclear. The receptor was isolated from a woman aged 25 to 45 in good health. The CDR3 sequence is CANSLETGWKGSVDTQYF. CDR3 in DNA: TGTGCCAACAGCTTGGAGACTGGGTGGAAAGGATCCGTGGATACGCAGTATTTT.